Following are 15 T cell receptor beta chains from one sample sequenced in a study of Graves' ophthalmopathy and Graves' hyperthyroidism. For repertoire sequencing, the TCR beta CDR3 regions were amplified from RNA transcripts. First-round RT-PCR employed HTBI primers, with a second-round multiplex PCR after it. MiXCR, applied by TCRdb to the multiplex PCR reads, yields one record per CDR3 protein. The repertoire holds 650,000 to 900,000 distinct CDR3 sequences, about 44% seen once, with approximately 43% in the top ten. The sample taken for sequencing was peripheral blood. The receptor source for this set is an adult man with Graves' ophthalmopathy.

CDR3 in DNA: TGCAGCCCCAGGAGCTCCTACGAGCAGTACTTC. This gives the protein CSPRSSYEQYF. The genes are TRBV20-1 and TRBJ2-7, with D hard to call. The CDR3 is 11 amino acids. Germline V gives CDR1 DFQATT, CDR2 SNEGSKA (reference sequence).

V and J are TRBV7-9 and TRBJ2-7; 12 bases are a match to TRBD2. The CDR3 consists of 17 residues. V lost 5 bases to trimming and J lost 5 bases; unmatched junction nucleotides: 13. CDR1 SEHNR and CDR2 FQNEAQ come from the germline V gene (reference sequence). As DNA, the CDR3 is TGTGCCAGCAGCCATGAACCTCGGACTAGCGGGATCCACGAGCAGTACTTC. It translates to CASSHEPRTSGIHEQYF.

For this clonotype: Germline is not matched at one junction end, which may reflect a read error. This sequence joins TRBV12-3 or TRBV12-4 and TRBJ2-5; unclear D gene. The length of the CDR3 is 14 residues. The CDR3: CASSLVATEEIQYF. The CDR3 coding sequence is TGTGCCAGCAGTTTGGTGGCGACCGAAGAGATCCAGTACTTC.

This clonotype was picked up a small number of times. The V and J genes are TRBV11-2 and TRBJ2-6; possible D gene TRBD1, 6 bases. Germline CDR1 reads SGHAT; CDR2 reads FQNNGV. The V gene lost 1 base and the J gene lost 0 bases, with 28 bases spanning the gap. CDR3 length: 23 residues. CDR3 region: CASSLAWGLSRRGPYSGANVLTF. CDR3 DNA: TGTGCCAGCAGCTTAGCGTGGGGGCTGTCCCGACGGGGCCCTTACTCTGGGGCCAACGTCCTGACTTTC.

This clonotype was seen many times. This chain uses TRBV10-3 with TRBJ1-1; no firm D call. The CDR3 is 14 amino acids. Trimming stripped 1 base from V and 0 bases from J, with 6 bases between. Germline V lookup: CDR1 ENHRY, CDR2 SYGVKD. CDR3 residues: CAISEFEMNTEAFF. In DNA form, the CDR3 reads TGTGCCATCAGTGAGTTTGAAATGAACACTGAAGCTTTCTTT.

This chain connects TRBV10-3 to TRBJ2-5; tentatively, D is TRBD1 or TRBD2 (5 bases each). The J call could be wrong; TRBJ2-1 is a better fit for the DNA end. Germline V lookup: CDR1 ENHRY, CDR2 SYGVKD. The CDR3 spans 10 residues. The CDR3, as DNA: TGTGCCATCCTTTGGGGGAAGCAGTTCTTC. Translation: CAILWGKQFF.

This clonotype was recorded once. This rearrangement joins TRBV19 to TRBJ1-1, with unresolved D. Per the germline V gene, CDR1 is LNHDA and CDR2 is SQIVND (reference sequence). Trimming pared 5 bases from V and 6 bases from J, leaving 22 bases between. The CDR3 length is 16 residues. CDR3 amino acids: CASSPGRLRPLPEAFF. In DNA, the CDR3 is TGTGCCAGTAGTCCCGGAAGGTTAAGGCCGCTCCCTGAAGCTTTCTTT.

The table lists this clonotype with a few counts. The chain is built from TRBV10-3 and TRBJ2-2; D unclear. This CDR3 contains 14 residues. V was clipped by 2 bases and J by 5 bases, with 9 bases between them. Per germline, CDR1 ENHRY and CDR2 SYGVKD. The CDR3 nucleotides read TGTGCCATCAGTGAGGCACAAAATACCGGGGAGCTGTTTTTT. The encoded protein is CAISEAQNTGELFF.

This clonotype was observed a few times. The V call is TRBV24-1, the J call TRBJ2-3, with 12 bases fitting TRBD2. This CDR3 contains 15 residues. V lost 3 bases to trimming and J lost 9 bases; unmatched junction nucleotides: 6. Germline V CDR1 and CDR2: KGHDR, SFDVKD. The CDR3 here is CATSDTGTSGRTQYF. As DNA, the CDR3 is TGTGCCACCAGTGATACCGGGACTAGCGGGCGCACGCAGTATTTT.

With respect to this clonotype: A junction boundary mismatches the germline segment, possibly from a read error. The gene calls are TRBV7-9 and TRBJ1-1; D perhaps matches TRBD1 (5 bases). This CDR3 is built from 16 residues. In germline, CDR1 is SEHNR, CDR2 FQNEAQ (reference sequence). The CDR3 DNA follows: TGCGCCAGCAGCCCCTTAGGAAGAGGGGATCGCCCTGAAGCTTTCTTT. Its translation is CASSPLGRGDRPEAFF.

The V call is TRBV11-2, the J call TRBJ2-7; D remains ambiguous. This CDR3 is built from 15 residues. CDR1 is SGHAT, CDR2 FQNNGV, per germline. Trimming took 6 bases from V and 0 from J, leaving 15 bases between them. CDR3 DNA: TGTGCCAGCAGTCTTGGCAGGAGAGACTCCTACGAGCAGTACGTC. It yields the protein CASSLGRRDSYEQYV.

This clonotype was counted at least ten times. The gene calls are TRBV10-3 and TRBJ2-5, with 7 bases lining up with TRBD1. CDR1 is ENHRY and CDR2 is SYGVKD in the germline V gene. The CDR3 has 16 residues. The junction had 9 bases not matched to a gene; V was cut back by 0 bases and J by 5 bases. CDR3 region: CAISESGTGAQETQYF. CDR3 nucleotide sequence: TGTGCCATCAGTGAGTCGGGAACAGGGGCTCAGGAGACCCAGTACTTC.

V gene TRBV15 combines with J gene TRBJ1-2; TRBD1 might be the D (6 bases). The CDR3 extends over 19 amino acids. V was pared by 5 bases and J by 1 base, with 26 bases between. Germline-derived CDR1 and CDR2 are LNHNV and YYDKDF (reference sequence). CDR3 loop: CATSSSLDSSPGDNYGYTF. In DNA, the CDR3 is TGTGCCACCAGCTCATCCCTGGACAGCTCGCCGGGGGATAACTATGGCTACACCTTC.

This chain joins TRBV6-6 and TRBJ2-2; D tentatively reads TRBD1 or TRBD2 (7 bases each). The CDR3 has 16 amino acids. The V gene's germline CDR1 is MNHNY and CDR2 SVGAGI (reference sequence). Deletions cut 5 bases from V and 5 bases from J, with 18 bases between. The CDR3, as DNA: TGTGCCAGCAGTACTCCTGCAGGGGGGGGGACCGGGGAGCTGTTTTTT. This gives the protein CASSTPAGGGTGELFF.

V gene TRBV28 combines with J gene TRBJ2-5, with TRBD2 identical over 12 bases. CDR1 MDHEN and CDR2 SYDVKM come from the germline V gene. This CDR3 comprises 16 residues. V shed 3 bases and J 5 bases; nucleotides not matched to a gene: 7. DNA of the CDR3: TGTGCCAGCAGTTTGAGACTAGCGGGGGAAGAGGAGACCCAGTACTTC. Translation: CASSLRLAGEEETQYF.